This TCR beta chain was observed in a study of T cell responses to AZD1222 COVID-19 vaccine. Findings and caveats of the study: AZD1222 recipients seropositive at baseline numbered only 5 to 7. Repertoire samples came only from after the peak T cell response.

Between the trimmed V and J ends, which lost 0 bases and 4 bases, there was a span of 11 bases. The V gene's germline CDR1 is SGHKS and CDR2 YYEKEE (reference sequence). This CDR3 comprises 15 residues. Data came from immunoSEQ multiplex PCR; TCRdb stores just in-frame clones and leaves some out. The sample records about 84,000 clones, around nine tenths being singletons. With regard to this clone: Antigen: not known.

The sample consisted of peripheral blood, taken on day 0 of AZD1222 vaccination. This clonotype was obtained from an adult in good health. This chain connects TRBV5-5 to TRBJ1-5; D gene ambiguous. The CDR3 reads CASSLVRDLNQPQHF. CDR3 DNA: TGTGCCAGCAGCTTGGTTAGAGATCTTAATCAGCCCCAGCATTTT.